The clone carrying this T cell receptor beta chain was found a few times. Its specificity is not known. The data belong to a study of CD8 T cells in ankylosing spondylitis. General observations from the study: The clones that were linked to disease were reported to be significantly enriched in matched synovial fluid samples from ankylosing spondylitis patients.

Trimming took 10 bases from V and 4 from J; bases not matched to a gene: 7. From germline, CDR1 is MNHNY and CDR2 SVGAGI (reference sequence). There are 13 residues in the CDR3. TCRdb re-derived calls from the 5' RACE reads in MiXCR, one entry per CDR3 protein. The sample records 380,000 or so distinct CDR3 sequences, roughly 20% being singletons. The rearrangement uses TRBV6-6 and TRBJ1-1, with 9 bases lining up with TRBD1. The specimen was blood, either unsorted or a sorted T cell fraction (not recorded which). The receptor's source is a male donor with ankylosing spondylitis or in good health (not recorded which). CDR3 amino acids: CATQGAWSTEAFF. The CDR3 DNA reads as TGTGCCACACAGGGGGCATGGAGCACTGAAGCTTTCTTT.